This is a list of T cell receptor beta chains from one sample in a study of CD8 T cells in Susac syndrome. Using its own MiXCR run on the immunoSEQ multiplex PCR reads, TCRdb lists one record per CDR3 protein. The data contain 150,000 to 180,000 distinct CDR3 sequences, 95% to 96% of them singletons. The sample was CD8+ T cells from PBMCs. These receptors all stem from a human donor with multiple sclerosis. The CDR3 runs from the conserved cysteine through the conserved F or W. The order of the fields is V gene, D gene, clone size, J gene, CDR3 protein, CDR3 DNA. The D gene is left open where the match is weak. For some rows the clone size is stated as once, few or many, or as a class when expanded; others skip it.

>TRBV7-9|.|.|TRBJ2-7
CASSLDRSQYF
TGTGCCAGCAGCTTAGACAGGTCACAGTACTTC
>TRBV6-1|TRBD1|.|TRBJ1-5
CASSEWETGGNQPQHF
TGTGCCAGCAGTGAATGGGAGACAGGGGGCAATCAGCCCCAGCATTTT
>TRBV27|TRBD1|.|TRBJ1-1
CASGFRDRDLAFF
TGTGCCAGCGGGTTCCGGGACAGGGATTTAGCTTTCTTT
>TRBV4-2|TRBD1|.|TRBJ1-2
CASSQTGGHGYTF
TGTGCCAGCAGCCAGACAGGGGGTCATGGCTACACCTTC
>TRBV3-1|TRBD1|.|TRBJ2-2
CASSRTGWENTGELFF
TGTGCCAGCAGCCGGACAGGGTGGGAGAACACCGGGGAGCTGTTTTTT
>TRBV4-1|TRBD1|.|TRBJ2-5
CASSPKAGGETQYF
TGCGCCAGCAGCCCAAAAGCAGGGGGAGAGACCCAGTACTTC
>TRBV15|TRBD2|.|TRBJ2-3
CATDASGGAADTQYF
TGTGCCACCGACGCTAGCGGGGGGGCGGCAGATACGCAGTATTTT
>TRBV15|TRBD2|.|TRBJ2-1
CATSTRTSGESYYNEQFF
TGTGCCACCAGTACCAGGACTAGCGGGGAGAGCTATTACAATGAGCAGTTCTTC
>TRBV7-9|TRBD2|.|TRBJ2-5
CASSLTGGMYQETQYF
TGTGCCAGCAGCTTGACGGGGGGAATGTACCAAGAGACCCAGTACTTC
>TRBV6-4|TRBD1|.|TRBJ2-3
CASSDGTGGTDTQYF
TGTGCCAGCAGTGACGGGACAGGGGGCACAGATACGCAGTATTTT
>TRBV12-3/TRBV12-4|.|.|TRBJ1-1
CASSPDTGHLPEAFF
TGTGCCAGCAGTCCCGACACCGGACATTTACCTGAAGCTTTCTTT
>TRBV6-5|TRBD1|.|TRBJ2-1
CASSYSAGQGSSNEQFF
TGTGCCAGCAGTTACTCAGCGGGACAGGGAAGTAGCAATGAGCAGTTCTTC
>TRBV12-5|TRBD1|.|TRBJ1-5
CASEGTGNNQPQHF
TGTGCTAGTGAAGGGACAGGGAACAATCAGCCCCAGCATTTT
>TRBV6-1|TRBD1|.|TRBJ2-5
CASKLDRGYLPQETQYF
TGTGCCAGCAAATTGGACAGGGGCTATCTCCCACAAGAGACCCAGTACTTC
>TRBV29-1|.|.|TRBJ2-1
CSVEDGSKIHSYNEQFF
TGCAGCGTTGAAGATGGGTCAAAGATCCACTCCTACAATGAGCAGTTCTTC
>TRBV6-5|TRBD1|.|TRBJ2-2
CASSYSTGDTGELFF
TGTGCCAGCAGTTACTCGACAGGGGACACCGGGGAGCTGTTTTTT
>TRBV12-3/TRBV12-4|.|.|TRBJ2-2
CASSPVVTGELFF
TGTGCCAGCAGCCCCGTGGTTACCGGGGAGCTGTTTTTT
>TRBV30|TRBD1|.|TRBJ1-5
CAWRPVGQGPYSNQPQHF
TGTGCCTGGAGACCTGTGGGACAGGGACCCTATAGCAATCAGCCCCAGCATTTT
>TRBV30|.|.|TRBJ1-2
CAWSPRTSEGYGYTF
TGTGCCTGGAGCCCCCGGACCTCTGAGGGGTATGGCTACACCTTC
>TRBV29-1|TRBD2|.|TRBJ2-1
CSVTSGGWYEQFF
TGCAGCGTGACTAGCGGGGGCTGGTATGAGCAGTTCTTC
>TRBV6-5|.|.|TRBJ2-7
CASSYSIAGYEQYF
TGTGCCAGCAGTTACTCGATAGCAGGCTACGAGCAGTACTTC
>TRBV3-1|.|.|TRBJ2-4
CASSQDGQKNIQYF
TGTGCCAGCAGCCAAGATGGCCAGAAAAACATTCAGTACTTC
>TRBV11-2|TRBD2|.|TRBJ2-1
CASSGPSGGTYNEQFF
TGTGCCAGCAGCGGCCCTAGCGGGGGTACCTACAATGAGCAGTTCTTC
>TRBV3-1|.|.|TRBJ1-1
CASSQDGGPNTEAFF
TGTGCCAGCAGCCAAGATGGGGGGCCCAACACTGAAGCTTTCTTT
>TRBV9|TRBD1|.|TRBJ2-7
CASSIGDRAYEQYF
TGTGCCAGCAGCATAGGCGACAGGGCCTACGAGCAGTACTTC
>TRBV20-1|TRBD2|.|TRBJ2-1
CSASDNIRLAGYNEQFF
TGCAGTGCTAGCGACAACATACGGCTAGCGGGCTACAATGAGCAGTTCTTC
>TRBV29-1|.|.|TRBJ2-1
CSVRGGDNHNEQFF
TGCAGCGTTAGGGGAGGGGACAATCACAATGAGCAGTTCTTC
>TRBV9|.|.|TRBJ1-5
CASSVAGGEGQPQHF
TGTGCCAGCAGCGTAGCCGGGGGCGAGGGTCAGCCCCAGCATTTT
>TRBV27|TRBD2|once|TRBJ2-3
CASSLRAGAELTDTQYF
TGTGCCAGCAGTTTAAGAGCGGGGGCCGAACTCACAGATACGCAGTATTTT
>TRBV27|.|.|TRBJ1-6
CASRYGTDNSPLHF
TGTGCCAGCAGATACGGGACGGACAATTCACCCCTCCACTTT
>TRBV30|.|.|TRBJ1-2
CAWSVTGGGDGYTF
TGTGCCTGGAGTGTCACGGGAGGAGGGGATGGCTACACCTTC
>TRBV7-2|TRBD2|once|TRBJ2-1
CASRAGGQSSYNEQFF
TGTGCCAGCAGGGCGGGGGGCCAAAGCTCCTACAATGAGCAGTTCTTC
>TRBV29-1|.|.|TRBJ2-5
CSVPSEVGQETQYF
TGCAGCGTCCCCTCCGAGGTCGGGCAAGAGACCCAGTACTTC
>TRBV3-1|.|.|TRBJ2-7
CASSQARAVYEQYF
TGTGCCAGCAGCCAAGCGCGGGCAGTATACGAGCAGTACTTC
>TRBV30|.|.|TRBJ1-1
CAWRGLGANTEAFF
TGTGCCTGGAGGGGACTCGGCGCGAACACTGAAGCTTTCTTT
>TRBV7-9|TRBD2|.|TRBJ2-1
CASSVTVGLAGRPEQFF
TGTGCCAGCAGCGTAACAGTTGGGCTAGCGGGTCGGCCTGAGCAGTTCTTC
>TRBV29-1|.|.|TRBJ1-5
CSVREGSNQPQHF
TGCAGCGTTCGCGAGGGAAGCAATCAGCCCCAGCATTTT
>TRBV12-5|.|.|TRBJ1-5
CASGMGEPQHF
TGTGCTAGTGGCATGGGGGAGCCCCAGCATTTT
>TRBV15|.|.|TRBJ1-1
CATSRVNQGLNTEAFF
TGTGCCACCAGCAGAGTTAATCAGGGTTTGAACACTGAAGCTTTCTTT
>TRBV3-1|TRBD2|.|TRBJ2-7
CASSQDLAGGFNEQYF
TGTGCCAGCAGCCAAGATCTAGCGGGGGGGTTTAACGAGCAGTACTTC
>TRBV30|.|.|TRBJ2-1
CAWMGVIDNEQFF
TGTGCCTGGATGGGGGTTATTGACAATGAGCAGTTCTTC
>TRBV20-1|TRBD1|.|TRBJ2-1
CSARDRLGGGEQFF
TGCAGTGCTAGAGATCGCCTAGGGGGCGGTGAGCAGTTCTTC
>TRBV29-1|.|.|TRBJ2-6
CSVLFTVLFGANVLTF
TGCAGCGTCTTGTTCACTGTGCTTTTTGGGGCCAACGTCCTGACTTTC
>TRBV3-1|.|.|TRBJ2-1
CASSWTYNEQFF
TGTGCCAGCAGCTGGACGTACAATGAGCAGTTCTTC
>TRBV7-2|.|.|TRBJ2-3
CASSFIPSGLTDTQYF
TGTGCCAGCAGCTTTATCCCTTCGGGCCTCACAGATACGCAGTATTTT
>TRBV20-1|.|.|TRBJ1-5
CSARHLSNQPQHF
TGCAGTGCACGACACCTTAGCAATCAGCCCCAGCATTTT
>TRBV5-1|.|.|TRBJ2-7
CASSLGQGNYEQYF
TGCGCCAGCAGCTTAGGGCAGGGGAACTACGAGCAGTACTTC
>TRBV2|.|.|TRBJ2-2
CAMQQGSGELFF
TGTGCCATGCAACAGGGTAGCGGGGAGCTGTTTTTT
>TRBV27|.|.|TRBJ2-7
CASSPQVASYEQYF
TGTGCCAGCAGTCCCCAAGTAGCTTCCTACGAGCAGTACTTC
>TRBV20-1|TRBD1|.|TRBJ1-5
CSASQGAGQDSNQPQHF
TGCAGTGCTTCCCAGGGGGCCGGGCAGGATAGCAATCAGCCCCAGCATTTT